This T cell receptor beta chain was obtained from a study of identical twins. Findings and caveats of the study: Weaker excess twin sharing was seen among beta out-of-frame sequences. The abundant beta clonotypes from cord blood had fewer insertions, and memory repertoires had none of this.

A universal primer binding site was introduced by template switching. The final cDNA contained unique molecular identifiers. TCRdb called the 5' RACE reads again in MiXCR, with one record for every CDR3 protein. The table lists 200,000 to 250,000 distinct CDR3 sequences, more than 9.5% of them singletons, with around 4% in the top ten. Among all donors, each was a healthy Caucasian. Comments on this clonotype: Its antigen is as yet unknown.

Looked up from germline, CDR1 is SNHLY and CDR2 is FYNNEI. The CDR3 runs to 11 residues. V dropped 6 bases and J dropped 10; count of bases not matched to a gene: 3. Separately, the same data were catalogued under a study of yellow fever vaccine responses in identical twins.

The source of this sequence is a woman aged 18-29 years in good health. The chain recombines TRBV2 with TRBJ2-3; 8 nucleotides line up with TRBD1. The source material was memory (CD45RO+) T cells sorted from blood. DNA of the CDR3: TGTGCCAGCAGGGACAGGGCGGCGCAGTATTTT. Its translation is CASRDRAAQYF.